This T cell receptor (beta chain) derives from a study of T-cell reconstitution after alpha-beta-depleted transplantation in children. This clonotype showed up many times. The target antigen is unknown. The V end was cut by 2 bases, the J end by 6 bases, with 11 bases between. The CDR3 runs 13 residues. Unique molecular identifiers were built into the TCRbeta library. MiXCR was run by TCRdb on the PCR reads, yielding one entry per CDR3 protein. The sample holds hundreds of thousands of distinct CDR3 sequences; roughly a tenth are singletons and the top ten take around 2%. Whole-study results and caveats: At one year after transplant, newly produced T cells mostly accounted for T-cell counts and diversity. Expanded clones from the graft, numbering several hundred, reportedly supplied alpha-beta T cells about two months after transplant. Diversity of TCRbeta at day 60 was high in some patients, arising from surviving recipient T cells and thymic progenitors.

This TCR was recovered from a child younger than 10 with inherited bone marrow failure, due to receive a stem cell transplant. This specimen consisted of PBMCs, obtained before TCRalphabeta/CD19-depleted stem cell transplant. The chain employs TRBV12-3 or TRBV12-4 and TRBJ2-7, with a weak D call TRBD1 (8 bases). The DNA for the CDR3 is TGTGCCAGCAGTTTAACAGGGGGGGTCGAGCAGTACTTC. It codes for CASSLTGGVEQYF.